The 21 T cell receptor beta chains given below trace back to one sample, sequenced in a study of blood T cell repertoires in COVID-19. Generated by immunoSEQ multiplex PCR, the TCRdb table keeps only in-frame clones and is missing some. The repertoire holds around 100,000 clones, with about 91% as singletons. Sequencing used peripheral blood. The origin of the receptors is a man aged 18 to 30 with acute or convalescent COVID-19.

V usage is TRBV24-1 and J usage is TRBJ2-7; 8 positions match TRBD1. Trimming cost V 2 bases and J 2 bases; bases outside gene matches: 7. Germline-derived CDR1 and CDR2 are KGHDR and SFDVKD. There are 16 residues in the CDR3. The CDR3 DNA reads TGTGCCACCAGTGATTCTCGGACAGGGATGGCCTACGAGCAGTACTTC. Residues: CATSDSRTGMAYEQYF.

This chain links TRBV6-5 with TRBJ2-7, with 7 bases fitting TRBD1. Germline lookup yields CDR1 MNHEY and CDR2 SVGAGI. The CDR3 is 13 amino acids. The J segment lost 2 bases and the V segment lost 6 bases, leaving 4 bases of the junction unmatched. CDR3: CASSWGQPYEQYF. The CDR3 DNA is TGTGCCAGCAGCTGGGGACAGCCCTACGAGCAGTACTTC.

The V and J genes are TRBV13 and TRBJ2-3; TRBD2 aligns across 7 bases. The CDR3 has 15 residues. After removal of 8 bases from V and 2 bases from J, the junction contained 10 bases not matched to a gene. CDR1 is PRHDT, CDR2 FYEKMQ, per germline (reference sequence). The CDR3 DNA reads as TGTGCCAGCCTTCCGAGTAGCGGGTCCACAGATACGCAGTATTTT. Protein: CASLPSSGSTDTQYF.

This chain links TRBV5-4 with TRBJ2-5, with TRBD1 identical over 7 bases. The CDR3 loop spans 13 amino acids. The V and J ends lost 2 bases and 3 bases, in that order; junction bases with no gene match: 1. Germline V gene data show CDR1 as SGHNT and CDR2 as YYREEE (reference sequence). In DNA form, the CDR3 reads TGTGCCAGCAGCTTTGACAGGGAAGAGACCCAGTACTTC. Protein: CASSFDREETQYF.

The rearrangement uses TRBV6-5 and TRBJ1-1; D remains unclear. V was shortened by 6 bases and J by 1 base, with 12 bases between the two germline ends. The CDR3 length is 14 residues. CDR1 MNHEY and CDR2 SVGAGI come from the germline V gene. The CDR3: CASSSPRGNTEAFF. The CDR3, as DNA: TGTGCCAGCAGCAGCCCTAGAGGGAACACTGAAGCTTTCTTT.

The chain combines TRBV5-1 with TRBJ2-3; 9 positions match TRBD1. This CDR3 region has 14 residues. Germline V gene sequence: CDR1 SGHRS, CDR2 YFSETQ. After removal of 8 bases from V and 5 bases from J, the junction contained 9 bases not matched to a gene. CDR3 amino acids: CASFLQGAGDTQYF. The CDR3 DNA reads TGCGCCAGTTTCCTACAGGGGGCGGGAGATACGCAGTATTTT.

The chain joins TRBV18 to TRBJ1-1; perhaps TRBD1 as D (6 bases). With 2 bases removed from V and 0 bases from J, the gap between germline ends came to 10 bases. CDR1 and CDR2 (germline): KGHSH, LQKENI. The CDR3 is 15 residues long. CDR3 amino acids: CASSPGAGVNTEAFF. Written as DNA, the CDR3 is TGTGCCAGCTCACCAGGGGCAGGGGTGAACACTGAAGCTTTCTTT.

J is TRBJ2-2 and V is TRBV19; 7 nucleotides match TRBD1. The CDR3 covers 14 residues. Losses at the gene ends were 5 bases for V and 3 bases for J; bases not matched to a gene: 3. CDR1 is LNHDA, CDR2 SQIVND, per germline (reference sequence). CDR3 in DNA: TGTGCCAGTAGTTCGACAGGGTACACCGGGGAGCTGTTTTTT. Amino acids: CASSSTGYTGELFF.

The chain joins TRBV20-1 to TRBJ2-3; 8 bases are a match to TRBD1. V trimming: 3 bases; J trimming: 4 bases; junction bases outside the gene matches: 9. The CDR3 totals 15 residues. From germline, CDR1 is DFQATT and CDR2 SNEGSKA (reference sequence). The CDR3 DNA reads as TGCAGTGCTAGTAGTCGGACAGGGTCTTCAGATACGCAGTATTTT. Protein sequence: CSASSRTGSSDTQYF.

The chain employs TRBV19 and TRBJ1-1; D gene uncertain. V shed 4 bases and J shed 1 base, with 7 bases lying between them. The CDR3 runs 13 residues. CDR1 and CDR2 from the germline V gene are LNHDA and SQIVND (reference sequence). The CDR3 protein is CASSTLPNTEAFF. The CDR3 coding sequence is TGTGCCAGTAGTACCCTCCCGAACACTGAAGCTTTCTTT. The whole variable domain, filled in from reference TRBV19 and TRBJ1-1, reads DGGITQSPKYLFRKEGQNVTLSCEQNLNHDAMYWYRQDPGQGLRLIYYSQIVNDFQKGDIAEGYSVSREKKESFPLTVTSAQKNPTAFYLCASSTLPNTEAFFGQGTRLTVV.

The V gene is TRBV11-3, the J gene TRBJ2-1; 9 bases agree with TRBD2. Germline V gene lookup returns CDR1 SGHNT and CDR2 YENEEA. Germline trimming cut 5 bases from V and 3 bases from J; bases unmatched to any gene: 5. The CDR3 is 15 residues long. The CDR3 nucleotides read TGTGCCAGCAGCCCCGGACTAGCGATCTACAATGAGCAGTTCTTC. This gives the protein CASSPGLAIYNEQFF.

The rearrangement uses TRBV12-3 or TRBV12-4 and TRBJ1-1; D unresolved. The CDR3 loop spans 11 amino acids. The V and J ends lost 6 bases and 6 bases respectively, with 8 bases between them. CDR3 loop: CASRQNSEAFF. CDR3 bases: TGTGCCAGCAGACAAAATTCTGAAGCTTTCTTT.

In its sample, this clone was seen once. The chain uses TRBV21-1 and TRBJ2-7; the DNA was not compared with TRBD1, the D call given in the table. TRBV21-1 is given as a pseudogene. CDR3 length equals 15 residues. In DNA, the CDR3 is TGTGCCAGCAGCACCCGGGACAGGGGTTACCACGAGCAGTACTTC. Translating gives CASSTRDRGYHEQYF.

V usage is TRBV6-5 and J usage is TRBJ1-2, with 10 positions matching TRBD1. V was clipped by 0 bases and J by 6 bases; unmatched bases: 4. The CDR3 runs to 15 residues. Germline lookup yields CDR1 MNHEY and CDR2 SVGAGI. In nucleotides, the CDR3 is TGTGCCAGCAGTTACTCCCAGACAGGGGGCGATGGCTACACCTTC. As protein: CASSYSQTGGDGYTF.

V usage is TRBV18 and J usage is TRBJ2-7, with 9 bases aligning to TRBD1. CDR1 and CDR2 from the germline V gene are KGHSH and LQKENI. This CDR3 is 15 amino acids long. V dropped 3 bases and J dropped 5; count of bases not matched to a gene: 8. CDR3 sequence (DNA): TGTGCCAGCTCACCCCGACAGGGGGATAAAGACGAGCAGTACTTC. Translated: CASSPRQGDKDEQYF.

CDR3 nucleotide sequence: TGTGCCAGCAGCCTGGGACAGGGTAATGGCTACACCTTC. Its protein product is CASSLGQGNGYTF. The genes are TRBV3-1 (or the pseudogene TRBV3-2) and TRBJ1-2; TRBD1 aligns across 9 bases. J was trimmed by 6 bases and V by 4 bases; bases with no gene match: 3. CDR1 and CDR2 from the germline V gene are LGHDT and YNNKEL (reference sequence). This CDR3 has 13 residues.

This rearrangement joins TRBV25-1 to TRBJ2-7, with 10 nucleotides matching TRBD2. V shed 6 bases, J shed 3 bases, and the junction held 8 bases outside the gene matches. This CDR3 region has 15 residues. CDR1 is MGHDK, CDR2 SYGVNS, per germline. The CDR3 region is CASSPRLAGVYEQYF. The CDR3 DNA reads TGTGCCAGCAGCCCCCGACTAGCGGGTGTCTACGAGCAGTACTTC.

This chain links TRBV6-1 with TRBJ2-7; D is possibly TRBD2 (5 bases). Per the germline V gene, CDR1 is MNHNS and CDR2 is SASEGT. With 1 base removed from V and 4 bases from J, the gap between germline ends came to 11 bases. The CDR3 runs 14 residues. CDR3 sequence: CASSEVPGMYEQYF. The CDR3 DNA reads TGTGCCAGCAGTGAAGTTCCGGGGATGTACGAGCAGTACTTC.

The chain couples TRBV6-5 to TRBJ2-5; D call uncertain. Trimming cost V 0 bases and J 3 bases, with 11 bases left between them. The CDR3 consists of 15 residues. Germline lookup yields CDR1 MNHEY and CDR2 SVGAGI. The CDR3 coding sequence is TGTGCCAGCAGTTACTCGAACAGTGGTAAAGAGACCCAGTACTTC. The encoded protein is CASSYSNSGKETQYF.

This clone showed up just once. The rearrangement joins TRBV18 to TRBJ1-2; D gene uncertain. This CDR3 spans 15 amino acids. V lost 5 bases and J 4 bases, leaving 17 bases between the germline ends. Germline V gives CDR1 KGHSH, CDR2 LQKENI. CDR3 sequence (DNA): TGTGCCAGCTCAACGAACTTGGAGGTCTCCTATGGCTACACCTTC. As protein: CASSTNLEVSYGYTF.

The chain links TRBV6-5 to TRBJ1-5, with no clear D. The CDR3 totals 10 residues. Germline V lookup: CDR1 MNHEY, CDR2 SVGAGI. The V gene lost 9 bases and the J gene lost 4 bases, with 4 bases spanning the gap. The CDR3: CARRNQPQHF. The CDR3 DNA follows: TGTGCCAGGCGAAATCAGCCCCAGCATTTT.